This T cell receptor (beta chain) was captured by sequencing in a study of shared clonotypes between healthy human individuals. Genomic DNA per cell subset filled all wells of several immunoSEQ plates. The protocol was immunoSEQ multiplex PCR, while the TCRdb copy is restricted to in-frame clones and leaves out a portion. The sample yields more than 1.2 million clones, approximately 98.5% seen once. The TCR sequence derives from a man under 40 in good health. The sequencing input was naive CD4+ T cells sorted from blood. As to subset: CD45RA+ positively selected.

The DNA of the CDR3 is TGTGCCAGCAGTGACTTCCTGATGGCTAGCGGGAAATCCTACAATGAGCAGTTCTTC. It translates to CASSDFLMASGKSYNEQFF. This sequence joins TRBV6-4 and TRBJ2-1, with TRBD2 matching over 9 bases. The trim removed 1 base at V and 1 base at J, leaving 11 bases unmatched. The CDR3 length is 19 residues. Germline CDR1 MRHNA, CDR2 SNTAGT.